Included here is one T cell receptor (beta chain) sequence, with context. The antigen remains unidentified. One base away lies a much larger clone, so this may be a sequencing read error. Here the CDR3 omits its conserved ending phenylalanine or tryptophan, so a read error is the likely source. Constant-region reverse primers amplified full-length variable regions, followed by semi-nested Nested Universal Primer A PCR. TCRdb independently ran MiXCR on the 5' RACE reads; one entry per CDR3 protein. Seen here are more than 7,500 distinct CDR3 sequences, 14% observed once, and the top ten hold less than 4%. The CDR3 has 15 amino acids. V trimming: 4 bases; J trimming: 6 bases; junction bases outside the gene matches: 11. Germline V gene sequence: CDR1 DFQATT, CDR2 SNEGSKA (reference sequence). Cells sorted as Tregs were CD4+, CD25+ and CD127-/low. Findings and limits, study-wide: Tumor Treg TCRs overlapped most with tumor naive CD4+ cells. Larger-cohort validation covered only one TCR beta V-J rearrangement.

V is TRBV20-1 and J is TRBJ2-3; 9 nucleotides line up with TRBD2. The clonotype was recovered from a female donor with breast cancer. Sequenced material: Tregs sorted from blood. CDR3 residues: CSATSLAGVSDTQYL. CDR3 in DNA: TGCAGTGCTACCTCTTTAGCGGGAGTTTCCGATACGCAGTATCTT.